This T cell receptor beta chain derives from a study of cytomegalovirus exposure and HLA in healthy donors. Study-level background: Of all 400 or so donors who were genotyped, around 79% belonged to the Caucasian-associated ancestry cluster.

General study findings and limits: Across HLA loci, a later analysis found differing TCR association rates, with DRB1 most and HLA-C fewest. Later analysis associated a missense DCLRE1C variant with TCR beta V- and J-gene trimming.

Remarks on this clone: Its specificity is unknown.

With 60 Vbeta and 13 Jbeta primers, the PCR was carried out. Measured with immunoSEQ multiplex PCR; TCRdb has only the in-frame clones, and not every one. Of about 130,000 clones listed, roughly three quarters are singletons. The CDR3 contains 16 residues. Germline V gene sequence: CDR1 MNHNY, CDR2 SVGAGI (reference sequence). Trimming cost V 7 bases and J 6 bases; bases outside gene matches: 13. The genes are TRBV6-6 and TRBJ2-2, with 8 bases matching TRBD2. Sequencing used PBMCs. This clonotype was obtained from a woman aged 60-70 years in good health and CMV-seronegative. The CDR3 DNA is TGTGCCAGCACCTCCCCTTCCGGGAGGGTGTCCGGGGAGCTGTTTTTT. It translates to CASTSPSGRVSGELFF.